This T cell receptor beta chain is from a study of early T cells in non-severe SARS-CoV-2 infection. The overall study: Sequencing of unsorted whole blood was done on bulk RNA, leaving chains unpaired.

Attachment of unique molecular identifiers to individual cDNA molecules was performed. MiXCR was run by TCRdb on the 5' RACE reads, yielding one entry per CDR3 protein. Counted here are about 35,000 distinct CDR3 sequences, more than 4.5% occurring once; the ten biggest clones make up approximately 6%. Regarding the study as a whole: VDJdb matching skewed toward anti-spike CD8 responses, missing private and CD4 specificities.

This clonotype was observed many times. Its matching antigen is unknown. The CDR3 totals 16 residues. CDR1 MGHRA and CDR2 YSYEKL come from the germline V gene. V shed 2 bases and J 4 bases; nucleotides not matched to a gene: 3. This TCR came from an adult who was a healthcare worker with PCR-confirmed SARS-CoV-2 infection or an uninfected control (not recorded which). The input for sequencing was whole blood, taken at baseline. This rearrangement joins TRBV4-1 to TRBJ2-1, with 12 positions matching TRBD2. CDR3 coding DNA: TGCGCCAGCAGCCAAAGGACTAGCGGGACATACAATGAGCAGTTCTTC. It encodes CASSQRTSGTYNEQFF.